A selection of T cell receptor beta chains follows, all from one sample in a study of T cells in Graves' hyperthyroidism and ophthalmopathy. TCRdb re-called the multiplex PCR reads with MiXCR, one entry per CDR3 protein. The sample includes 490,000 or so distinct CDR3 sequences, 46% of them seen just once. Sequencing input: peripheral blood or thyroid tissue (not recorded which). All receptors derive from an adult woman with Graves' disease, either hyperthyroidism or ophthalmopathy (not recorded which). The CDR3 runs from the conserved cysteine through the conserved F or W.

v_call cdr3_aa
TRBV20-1 CSARQEGETQYF
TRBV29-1 CSVASSLGTGYTF
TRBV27 CASSHPGRGETQYF
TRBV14 CASSQDWGERQYF
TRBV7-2 CASSTQGGTGETQYF
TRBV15 CATDETGDSPLHF
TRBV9 CASSVVGVLGETQYF
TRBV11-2 CASSEDRGYEQYF
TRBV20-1 CSARGGDSNQPQHF
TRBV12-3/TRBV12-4 CASSWPGQGAQGGEKLFF
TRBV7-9 CASSPPDNSYEQYF
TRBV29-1 CSVAEGSGIGYTF
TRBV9 CASSVALGAGEETQYF
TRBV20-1 CSASPQLAGVWRDEQYF
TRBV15 CATSSGLAGASYNEQFF
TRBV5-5 CASTQGAYGYTF
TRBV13 CASSFYRGLGARETQYF
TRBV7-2 CASSALTPGQGGEQYF
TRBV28 CASSSSGTHYGYTF
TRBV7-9 CASSERQEQMNTEAFF
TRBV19 CASSRTSGFTDTQYF
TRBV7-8 CASIQGIYSPLHF
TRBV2 CASTLDTSYEQYF